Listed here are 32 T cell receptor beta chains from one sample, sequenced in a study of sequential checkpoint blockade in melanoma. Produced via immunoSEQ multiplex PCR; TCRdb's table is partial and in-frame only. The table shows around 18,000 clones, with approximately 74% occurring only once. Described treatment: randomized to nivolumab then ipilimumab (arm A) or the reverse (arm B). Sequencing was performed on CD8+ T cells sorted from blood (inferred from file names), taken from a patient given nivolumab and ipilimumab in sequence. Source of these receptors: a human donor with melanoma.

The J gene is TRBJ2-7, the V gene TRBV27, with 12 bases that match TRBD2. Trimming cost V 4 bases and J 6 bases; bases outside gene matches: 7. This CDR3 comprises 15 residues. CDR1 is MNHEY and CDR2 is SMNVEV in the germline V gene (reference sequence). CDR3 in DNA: TGTGCCAGCAGTTCTTCTAGCGGGAGGGGTCTCGAGCAGTACTTC. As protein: CASSSSSGRGLEQYF.

CDR3: CASSLVAGANNEQFF. The DNA for the CDR3 is TGTGCCAGCAGCTTGGTAGCGGGGGCAAACAATGAGCAGTTCTTC. The chain employs TRBV5-4 and TRBJ2-1; 9 positions agree with TRBD2. Trimming cost V 0 bases and J 5 bases; bases outside gene matches: 3. The length of the CDR3 is 15 residues. Germline assignment: CDR1 SGHNT and CDR2 YYREEE (reference sequence).

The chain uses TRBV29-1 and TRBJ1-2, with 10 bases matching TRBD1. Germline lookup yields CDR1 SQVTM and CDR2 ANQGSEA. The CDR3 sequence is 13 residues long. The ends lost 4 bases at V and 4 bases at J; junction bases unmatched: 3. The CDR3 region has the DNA TGCAGCGTTGCGGACAGGGGGTTCTATGGCTACACCTTC. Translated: CSVADRGFYGYTF.

This CDR3 reads CASSAWDSSDGELFF. In DNA form, the CDR3 reads TGTGCCAGCAGCGCCTGGGACTCGAGTGATGGGGAGCTGTTTTTT. This sequence joins TRBV9 and TRBJ2-2; a possible D gene is TRBD2 (6 bases). Germline V gene lookup returns CDR1 SGDLS and CDR2 YYNGEE. There are 15 residues in the CDR3. The V gene lost 3 bases and the J gene lost 8 bases, with 17 bases spanning the gap.

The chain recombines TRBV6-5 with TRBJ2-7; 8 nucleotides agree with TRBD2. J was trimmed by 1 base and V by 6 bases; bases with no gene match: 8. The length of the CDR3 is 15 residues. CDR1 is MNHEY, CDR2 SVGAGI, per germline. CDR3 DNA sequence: TGTGCCAGCAGCCAAAGCGGGGGCAGTTCCTACGAGCAGTACTTC. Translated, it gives CASSQSGGSSYEQYF.

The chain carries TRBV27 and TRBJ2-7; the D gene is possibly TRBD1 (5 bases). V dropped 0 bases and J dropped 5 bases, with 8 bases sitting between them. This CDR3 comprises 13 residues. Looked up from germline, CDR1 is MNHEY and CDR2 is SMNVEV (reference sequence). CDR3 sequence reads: CASSLSTANEQYF. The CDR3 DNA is TGTGCCAGCAGTTTATCGACAGCAAACGAGCAGTACTTC.

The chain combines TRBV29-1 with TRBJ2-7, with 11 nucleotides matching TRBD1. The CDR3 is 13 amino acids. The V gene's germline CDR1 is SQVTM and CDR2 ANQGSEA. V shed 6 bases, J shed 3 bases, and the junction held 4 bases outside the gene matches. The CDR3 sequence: CSVAGTGGYEQYF. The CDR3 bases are TGCAGCGTAGCCGGGACAGGGGGCTACGAGCAGTACTTC.

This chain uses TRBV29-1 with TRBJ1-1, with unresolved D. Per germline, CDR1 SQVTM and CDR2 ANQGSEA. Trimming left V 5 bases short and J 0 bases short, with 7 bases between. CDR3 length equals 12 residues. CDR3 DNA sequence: TGCAGCGTTCGGGTCATGAACACTGAAGCTTTCTTT. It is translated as CSVRVMNTEAFF.

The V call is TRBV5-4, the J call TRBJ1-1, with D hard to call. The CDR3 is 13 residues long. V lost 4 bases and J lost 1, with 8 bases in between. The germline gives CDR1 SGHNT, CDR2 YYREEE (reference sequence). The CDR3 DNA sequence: TGTGCCAGCAGCCCTTACACGAACACTGAAGCTTTCTTT. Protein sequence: CASSPYTNTEAFF.

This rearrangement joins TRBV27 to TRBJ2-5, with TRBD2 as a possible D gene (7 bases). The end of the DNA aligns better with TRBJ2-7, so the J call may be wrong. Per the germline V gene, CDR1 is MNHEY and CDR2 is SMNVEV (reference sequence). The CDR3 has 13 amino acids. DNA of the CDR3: TGTGCCAGCAGTCCTGGGGGGGCGTACGAGCAGTACTTC. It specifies CASSPGGAYEQYF.

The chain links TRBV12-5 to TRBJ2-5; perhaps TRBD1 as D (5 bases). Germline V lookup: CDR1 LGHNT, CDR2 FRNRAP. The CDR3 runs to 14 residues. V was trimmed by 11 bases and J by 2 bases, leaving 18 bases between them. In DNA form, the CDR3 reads TGTGCTTCTGTGGGGCCAGCCTCACAAGAGACCCAGTACTTC. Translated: CASVGPASQETQYF. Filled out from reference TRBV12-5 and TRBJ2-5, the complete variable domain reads DARVTQTPRHKVTEMGQEVTMRCQPILGHNTVFWYRQTMMQGLELLAYFRNRAPLDDSGMPKDRFSAEMPDATLATLKIQPSEPRDSAVYFCASVGPASQETQYFGPGTRLLVL.

CDR3 region: CASSEALGALGYTF. The CDR3, as DNA: TGTGCCAGCAGTGAAGCGCTTGGGGCTTTGGGCTACACCTTC. V is TRBV2 and J is TRBJ1-2; D is perhaps TRBD1 (5 bases). CDR3 length equals 14 residues. Germline values: CDR1 SNHLY, CDR2 FYNNEI. V dropped 0 bases and J dropped 8 bases, with 13 bases sitting between them.

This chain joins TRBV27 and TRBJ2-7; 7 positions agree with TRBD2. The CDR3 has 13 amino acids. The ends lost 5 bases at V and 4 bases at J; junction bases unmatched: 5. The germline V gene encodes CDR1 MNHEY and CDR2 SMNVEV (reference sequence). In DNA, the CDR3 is TGTGCCAGCAGTCCGGGGGGAAGGTACGAGCAGTACTTC. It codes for CASSPGGRYEQYF.

CDR3 nucleotides: TGTGCCAGCAGGCTCGTTCGGAGCACAGATACGCAGTATTTT. Residues: CASRLVRSTDTQYF. The chain is built from TRBV5-6 and TRBJ2-3; D remains ambiguous. Deletions cut 5 bases from V and 0 bases from J, with 10 bases between. The CDR3 contains 14 residues. Germline lookup yields CDR1 SGHDT and CDR2 YYEEEE.

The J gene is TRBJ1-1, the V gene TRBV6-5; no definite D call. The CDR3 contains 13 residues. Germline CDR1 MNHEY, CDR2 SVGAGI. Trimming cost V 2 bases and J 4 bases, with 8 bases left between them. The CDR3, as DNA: TGTGCCAGCAGTTACGGGAGTAGCACTGAAGCTTTCTTT. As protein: CASSYGSSTEAFF.

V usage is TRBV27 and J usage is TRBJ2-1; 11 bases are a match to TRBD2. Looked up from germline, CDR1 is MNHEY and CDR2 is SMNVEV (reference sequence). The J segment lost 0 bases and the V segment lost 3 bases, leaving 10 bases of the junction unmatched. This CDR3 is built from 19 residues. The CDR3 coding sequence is TGTGCCAGCAGTTTGATGGGACTAGCGGATTGGAGCTCCTACAATGAGCAGTTCTTC. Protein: CASSLMGLADWSSYNEQFF.

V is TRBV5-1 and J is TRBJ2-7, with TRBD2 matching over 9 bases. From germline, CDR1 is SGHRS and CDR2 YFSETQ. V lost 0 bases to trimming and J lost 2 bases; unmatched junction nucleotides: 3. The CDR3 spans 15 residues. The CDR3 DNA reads TGCGCCAGCAGCTTGGGTCTAGCGGGAACCTACGAGCAGTACTTC. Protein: CASSLGLAGTYEQYF.

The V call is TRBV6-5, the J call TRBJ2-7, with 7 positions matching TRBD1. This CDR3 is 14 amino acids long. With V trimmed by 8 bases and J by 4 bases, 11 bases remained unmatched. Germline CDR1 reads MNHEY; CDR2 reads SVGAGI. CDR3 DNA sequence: TGTGCCAGCGGACGGACAGGACCATTGTACGAGCAGTACTTC. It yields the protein CASGRTGPLYEQYF.

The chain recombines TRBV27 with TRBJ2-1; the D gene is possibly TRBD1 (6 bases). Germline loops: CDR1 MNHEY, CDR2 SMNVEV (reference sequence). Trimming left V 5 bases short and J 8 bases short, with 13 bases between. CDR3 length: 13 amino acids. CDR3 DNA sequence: TGTGCCAGCAGTCATGACAGGTTCTATGAGCAGTTCTTC. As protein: CASSHDRFYEQFF.

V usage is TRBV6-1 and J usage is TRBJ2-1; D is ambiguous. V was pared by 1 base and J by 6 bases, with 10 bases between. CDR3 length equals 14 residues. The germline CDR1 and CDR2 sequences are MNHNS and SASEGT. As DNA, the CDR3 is TGTGCCAGCAGTGAAGGGGTGAGGCCCAATGAGCAGTTCTTC. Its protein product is CASSEGVRPNEQFF.

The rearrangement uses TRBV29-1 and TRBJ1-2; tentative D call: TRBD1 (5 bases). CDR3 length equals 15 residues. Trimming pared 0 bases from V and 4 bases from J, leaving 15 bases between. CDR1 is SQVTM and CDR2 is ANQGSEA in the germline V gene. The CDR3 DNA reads TGCAGCGTTGAAGATGGCCAGGGCGTATTCTATGGCTACACCTTC. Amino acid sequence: CSVEDGQGVFYGYTF.

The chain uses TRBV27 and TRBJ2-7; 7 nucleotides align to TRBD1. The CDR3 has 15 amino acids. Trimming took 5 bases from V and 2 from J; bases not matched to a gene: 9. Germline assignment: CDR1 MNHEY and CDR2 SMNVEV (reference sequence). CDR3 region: CASSPNRGVAYEQYF. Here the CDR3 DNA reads TGTGCCAGCAGTCCCAACAGGGGTGTAGCCTACGAGCAGTACTTC.

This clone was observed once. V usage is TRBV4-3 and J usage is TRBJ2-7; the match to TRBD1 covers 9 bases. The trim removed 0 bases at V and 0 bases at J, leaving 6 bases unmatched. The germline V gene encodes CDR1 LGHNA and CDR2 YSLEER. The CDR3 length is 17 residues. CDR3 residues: CASSQDMGQGNSYEQYF. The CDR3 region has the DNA TGCGCCAGCAGCCAAGATATGGGACAGGGAAACTCCTACGAGCAGTACTTC.

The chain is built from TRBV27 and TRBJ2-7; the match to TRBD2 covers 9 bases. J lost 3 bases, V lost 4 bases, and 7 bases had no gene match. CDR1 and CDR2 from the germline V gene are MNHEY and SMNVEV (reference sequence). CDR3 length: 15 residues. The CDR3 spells CASSSGTSPHYEQYF. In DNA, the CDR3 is TGTGCCAGCAGTTCCGGGACTAGCCCCCACTACGAGCAGTACTTC.

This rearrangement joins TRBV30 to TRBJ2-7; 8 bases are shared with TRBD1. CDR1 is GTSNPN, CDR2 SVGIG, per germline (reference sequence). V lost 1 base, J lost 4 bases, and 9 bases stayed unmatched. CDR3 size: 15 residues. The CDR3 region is CAWSASRGRRYEQYF. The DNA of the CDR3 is TGTGCCTGGAGTGCCAGCAGGGGGCGAAGATACGAGCAGTACTTC. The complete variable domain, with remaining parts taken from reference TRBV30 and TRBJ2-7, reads SQTIHQWPATLVQPVGSPLSLECTVEGTSNPNLYWYRQAAGRGLQLLFYSVGIGQISSEVPQNLSASRPQDRQFILSSKKLLLSDSGFYLCAWSASRGRRYEQYFGPGTRLTVT.

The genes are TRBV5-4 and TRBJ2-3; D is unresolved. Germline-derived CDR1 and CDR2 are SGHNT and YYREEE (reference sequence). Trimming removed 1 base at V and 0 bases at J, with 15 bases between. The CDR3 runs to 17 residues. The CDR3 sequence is CASSLNYQLPSTDTQYF. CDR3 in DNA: TGTGCCAGCAGCTTGAACTACCAACTACCGAGCACAGATACGCAGTATTTT.

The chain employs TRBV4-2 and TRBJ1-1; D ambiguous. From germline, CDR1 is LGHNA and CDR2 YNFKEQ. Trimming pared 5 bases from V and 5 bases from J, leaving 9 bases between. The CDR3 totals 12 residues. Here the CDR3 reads CASSYSGTEAFF. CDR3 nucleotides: TGTGCCAGCAGCTACAGTGGAACTGAAGCTTTCTTT.

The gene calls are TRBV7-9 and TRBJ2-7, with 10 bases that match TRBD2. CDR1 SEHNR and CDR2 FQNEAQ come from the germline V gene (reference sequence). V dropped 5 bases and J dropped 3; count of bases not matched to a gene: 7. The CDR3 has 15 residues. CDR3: CASSRLAGEGYEQYF. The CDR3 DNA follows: TGTGCCAGCAGCCGCCTAGCGGGAGAGGGCTACGAGCAGTACTTC.

The CDR3 is CASSDQAYNEQFF. CDR3 bases: TGTGCCAGCAGTGACCAGGCTTACAATGAGCAGTTCTTC. This chain connects TRBV6-4 to TRBJ2-1; no firm D call. This CDR3 spans 13 amino acids. Trimming took 2 bases from V and 4 from J, leaving 6 bases between them. Germline V lookup: CDR1 MRHNA, CDR2 SNTAGT.

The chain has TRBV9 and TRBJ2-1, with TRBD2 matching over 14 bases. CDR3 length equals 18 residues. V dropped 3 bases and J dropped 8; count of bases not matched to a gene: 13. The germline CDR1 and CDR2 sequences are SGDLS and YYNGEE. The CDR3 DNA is TGTGCCAGCAGCGAGCCCCTACTAGGGACTAGCGGGAGTGATGAGCAGTTCTTC. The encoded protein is CASSEPLLGTSGSDEQFF.

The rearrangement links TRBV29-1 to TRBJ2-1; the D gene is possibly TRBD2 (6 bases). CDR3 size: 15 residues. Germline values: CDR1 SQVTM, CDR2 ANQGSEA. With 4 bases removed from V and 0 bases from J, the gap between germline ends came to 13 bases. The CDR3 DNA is TGCAGCGTTGGCGGGCGGGATAGCTCCTACAATGAGCAGTTCTTC. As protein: CSVGGRDSSYNEQFF.

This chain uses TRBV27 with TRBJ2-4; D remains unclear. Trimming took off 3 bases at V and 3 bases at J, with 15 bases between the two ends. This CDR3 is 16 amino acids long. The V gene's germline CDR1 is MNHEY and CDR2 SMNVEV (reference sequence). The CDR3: CASSLDVTDIKNIQYF. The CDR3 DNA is TGTGCCAGCAGTTTGGATGTAACAGATATCAAAAACATTCAGTACTTC.